These T cell receptor beta chains were read from a single sample in a study of identical twins. TCRdb reanalysed the 5' RACE reads using MiXCR and keeps one entry per CDR3 protein. The sample carries some 760,000 distinct CDR3 sequences, about 20% recorded once. The sample was also linked to a second study, of T cells expressing NK-cell markers.

The source material was PBMCs. All receptors derive from a woman between 18 and 30 years old in good health. The conserved cysteine and the conserved F or W are not part of the CDR3 here. D genes are given only for firm matches.

TRBJ2-1 | - | TRBV11-2 | ASSSETGWVYNEQF
TRBJ2-7 | TRBD2 | TRBV6-5 | ASSYTLAGGPVEQY
TRBJ2-7 | TRBD1 | TRBV5-1 | ASSLAGQGISYEQY
TRBJ2-1 | TRBD2 | TRBV6-2/TRBV6-3 | ASSYPTSGISYNEQF
TRBJ2-3 | - | TRBV5-5 | ASLRGDTQY
TRBJ1-1 | - | TRBV20-1 | SASAAMNTEAF
TRBJ2-1 | - | TRBV29-1 | SVVSGTTTGGEQF
TRBJ2-7 | - | TRBV5-1 | ASSLSGTPSYEQY
TRBJ2-5 | TRBD2 | TRBV10-2 | ASSERTSVQETQY
TRBJ2-7 | - | TRBV5-5 | ASSAGHYEQY
TRBJ2-7 | - | TRBV30 | AWTRSSGGEQY
TRBJ2-1 | TRBD1 | TRBV12-3/TRBV12-4 | ASRRDRDTYNEQF
TRBJ2-7 | - | TRBV20-1 | SARGPGNYEQY
TRBJ2-5 | - | TRBV15 | ATSRRGRETQY
TRBJ2-1 | - | TRBV6-5 | ASSYRLPQQF
TRBJ1-1 | - | TRBV5-5 | ASSHLWATWNTEAF
TRBJ2-3 | TRBD1 | TRBV4-3 | ASSPTGGVGTQY
TRBJ2-1 | TRBD2 | TRBV3-1 | ASSPRLAGGKNEQF
TRBJ1-4 | - | TRBV12-3/TRBV12-4 | ASSPGTLVV
TRBJ2-3 | TRBD1 | TRBV2 | ASGNRDRGIDTQY
TRBJ2-7 | TRBD1 | TRBV3-1 | ASSRNRGFSYEQY
TRBJ2-1 | TRBD2 | TRBV5-1 | ASSAGPNSGGAYNEQF
TRBJ2-1 | TRBD2 | TRBV20-1 | SARDRRASGFALNNEQF
TRBJ2-7 | - | TRBV7-6 | ASSSKRGLLGGEQY
TRBJ2-7 | TRBD1 | TRBV12-3/TRBV12-4 | ASSRGLAPYEQY
TRBJ2-5 | - | TRBV7-9 | ASSYKNGEETQY
TRBJ2-2 | TRBD1 | TRBV27 | ASSLTGVWHTGELF
TRBJ2-2 | TRBD1 | TRBV12-3/TRBV12-4 | ASSSIQGLRPGTGELF
TRBJ2-3 | TRBD2 | TRBV9 | ASRSLAGGSTDTQY
TRBJ2-7 | TRBD1 | TRBV27 | ASRNRPGQGSDEQY